This T cell receptor beta chain was obtained from a study of blood T cell repertoires in COVID-19. Overall study context: The United States, Italy and Spain were the sources of the acute and convalescent COVID-19 samples. In each case, the material was cDNA or gDNA derived from T cells, B-cell-depleted T cells, or PBMCs.

Authors' processing steps: For nucleated cells, counts were estimated from reference gene primer amplification. Clones were read by immunoSEQ multiplex PCR, and TCRdb kept only the in-frame ones, dropping some. That table is the source of V, J and clone size, and D and trimming were worked out from the DNA. The table has some 100,000 clones, more than 60% seen once. The germline gives CDR1 SGHVS, CDR2 FQNEAQ. Trimming took off 6 bases at V and 3 bases at J, with 14 bases between the two ends. CDR3 size: 15 residues. Sample: peripheral blood. This chain connects TRBV7-8 to TRBJ1-4, with D perhaps TRBD1 (6 bases). The receptor was isolated from a man aged 45-60 years with acute or convalescent COVID-19. The CDR3 sequence: CASSLITGPNEKLFF. Here the CDR3 DNA reads TGTGCCAGCAGTCTAATTACAGGGCCTAATGAAAAACTGTTTTTT.